This T cell receptor beta chain was retrieved from a study of tumor-infiltrating lymphocytes in localized non-small cell lung cancer. The overall study: Patients included smokers and never-smokers with various histologies, some sampled after neoadjuvant chemotherapy.

As for this clone: Its antigen is undetermined. One end of the junction fails to match germline, which may point to a read error.

General study findings and limits: TCR sequencing covered a subset of patients with enough tissue. T-cell fraction did not differ between immunotypes IM1 and IM2. Technical variation could not be separated from intratumor heterogeneity here.

Using immunoSEQ multiplex PCR, the repertoire was profiled, and TCRdb retains in-frame clones only, with some absent. The data contain 20,000 to 25,000 clones, roughly two thirds of them singletons. The CDR3 length is 14 residues. Germline values: CDR1 GTSNPN, CDR2 SVGIG (reference sequence). The sequencing sample was made of lung tumor tissue. The sequence came from a human donor with non-small cell lung cancer. The chain has TRBV30 and TRBJ2-7; D remains ambiguous. The CDR3 DNA sequence: TGTGCCTGGAGCCCTTCCAATAGGCTCTACAAGCAGTACTTC. Protein product: CAWSPSNRLYKQYF.